This passage covers 10 T cell receptor beta chains from one sample sequenced in a study of control samples from healthy donors and cancer patients. The protocol was immunoSEQ multiplex PCR, while the TCRdb copy is restricted to in-frame clones and leaves out a portion. The sample gives about 180,000 clones, around 91% of which show up once; 1.4% is in the top ten. The material sequenced was blood. The receptor source for this set is a woman in her forties or fifties in good health.

CDR3 residues: CASSSSLGTAGNTIYF. In DNA form, the CDR3 reads TGTGCCAGTAGTAGTAGTTTGGGGACGGCTGGAAACACCATATATTTT. The chain couples TRBV19 to TRBJ1-3, with D tentatively TRBD1 (5 bases). Trimming left V 4 bases short and J 2 bases short, with 15 bases between. This CDR3 has 16 amino acids. Germline V gene data show CDR1 as LNHDA and CDR2 as SQIVND (reference sequence).

In this sample, this clone turned up a few times. This chain uses TRBV7-9 with TRBJ1-2; no reliable D call. Germline V gene data show CDR1 as SEHNR and CDR2 as FQNEAQ (reference sequence). V shed 4 bases and J shed 0 bases, with 15 bases lying between them. The CDR3 has 16 amino acids. The CDR3 loop reads CASSSYNPVSNYGYTF. In DNA, the CDR3 is TGTGCCAGCAGCTCTTATAACCCTGTCTCTAACTATGGCTACACCTTC.

This clone has just one count. The CDR3 bases are TGTGCCTGGAGTCGGCAGACTGATGGCTACACCTTC. Protein sequence: CAWSRQTDGYTF. The chain recombines TRBV30 with TRBJ1-2; D gene unclear. Trimming shortened V by 2 bases and J by 6 bases, and 10 bases separated the two germline ends. The CDR3 runs to 12 residues. From germline, CDR1 is GTSNPN and CDR2 SVGIG (reference sequence).

The J gene is TRBJ1-4, the V gene TRBV7-9; TRBD1 agrees at 10 bases. The V gene end was trimmed by 0 bases and the J gene end by 4 bases; junction bases not matched to a gene: 2. The CDR3 totals 16 residues. Germline loops: CDR1 SEHNR, CDR2 FQNEAQ (reference sequence). CDR3 residues: CASSLARDRGNEKLFF. In DNA form, the CDR3 reads TGTGCCAGCAGCTTAGCCCGGGACAGGGGTAATGAAAAACTGTTTTTT.

This rearrangement joins TRBV5-1 to TRBJ1-6; TRBD1 is a possible D gene (5 bases). V was clipped by 6 bases and J by 6 bases, with 16 bases between them. This CDR3 region has 15 residues. Germline loops: CDR1 SGHRS, CDR2 YFSETQ. CDR3 loop: CASTPFGAPNSPLHF. In nucleotides, the CDR3 is TGCGCCAGCACTCCCTTCGGGGCCCCTAATTCACCCCTCCACTTT. Together with reference TRBV5-1 and TRBJ1-6, the CDR3 gives the full variable domain: KAGVTQTPRYLIKTRGQQVTLSCSPISGHRSVSWYQQTPGQGLQFLFEYFSETQRNKGNFPGRFSGRQFSNSRSEMNVSTLELGDSALYLCASTPFGAPNSPLHFGNGTRLTVT.

This sequence joins TRBV28 and TRBJ2-5, with 7 bases lining up with TRBD1. The CDR3 totals 13 residues. V was pared by 7 bases and J by 8 bases, with 10 bases of the junction left unmatched. Germline V gene lookup returns CDR1 MDHEN and CDR2 SYDVKM. The CDR3 region has the DNA TGTGCCAGCAAGGGACAGAGCAAGAGAACCCAGTACTTC. This encodes CASKGQSKRTQYF.

The chain is built from TRBV28 and TRBJ1-2; D ambiguous. Germline V gene lookup returns CDR1 MDHEN and CDR2 SYDVKM. Trimming pared 3 bases from V and 4 bases from J, leaving 18 bases between. CDR3 length equals 16 residues. CDR3 coding DNA: TGTGCCAGCAGTTTGGGATTAGGAGGCGCCCTCTATGGCTACACCTTC. Its translation is CASSLGLGGALYGYTF.

The chain carries TRBV19 and TRBJ1-5, with a possible D match to TRBD1 (5 bases). Germline V gene sequence: CDR1 LNHDA, CDR2 SQIVND (reference sequence). CDR3 length: 15 amino acids. The V gene lost 3 bases and the J gene lost 7 bases, with 16 bases spanning the gap. The CDR3 region is CASSITAGYGQPQHF. CDR3 DNA sequence: TGTGCCAGTAGTATCACGGCAGGGTATGGCCAGCCCCAGCATTTT.

The chain carries TRBV10-2 and TRBJ2-5; 10 bases match TRBD2. The junction had 13 bases not matched to a gene; V was cut back by 5 bases and J by 4 bases. Looked up from germline, CDR1 is WSHSY and CDR2 is SAAADI. The CDR3 contains 17 residues. The CDR3 region has the DNA TGCGCCAGCAGTTCTAGCGGGAGAAGGAGCCTAGGAGAGACCCAGTACTTC. It is translated as CASSSSGRRSLGETQYF.

The chain has TRBV5-1 and TRBJ2-2; D is unclear. The CDR3 runs 14 residues. The V gene lost 0 bases and the J gene lost 3 bases, with 6 bases spanning the gap. Germline V CDR1 and CDR2: SGHRS, YFSETQ. The CDR3: CASSLDSYTGELFF. Written as DNA, the CDR3 is TGCGCCAGCAGCTTGGACAGCTACACCGGGGAGCTGTTTTTT.